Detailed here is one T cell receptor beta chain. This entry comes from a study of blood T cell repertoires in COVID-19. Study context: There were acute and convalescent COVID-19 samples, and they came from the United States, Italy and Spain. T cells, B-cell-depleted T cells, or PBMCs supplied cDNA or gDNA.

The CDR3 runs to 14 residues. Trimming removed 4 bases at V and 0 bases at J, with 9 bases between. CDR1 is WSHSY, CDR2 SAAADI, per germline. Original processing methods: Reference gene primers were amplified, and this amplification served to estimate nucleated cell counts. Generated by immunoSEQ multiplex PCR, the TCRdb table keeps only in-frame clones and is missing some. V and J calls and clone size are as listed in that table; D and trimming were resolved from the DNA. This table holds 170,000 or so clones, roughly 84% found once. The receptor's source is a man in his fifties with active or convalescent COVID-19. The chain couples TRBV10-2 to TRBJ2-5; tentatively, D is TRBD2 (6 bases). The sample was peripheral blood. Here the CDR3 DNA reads TGCGCCAGCAGTGCCGCGGGGTACCAAGAGACCCAGTACTTC. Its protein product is CASSAAGYQETQYF.